A selection of T cell receptor beta chains follows, all from one sample in a study of beta chain features in type 1 diabetes. Sequencing was performed with immunoSEQ multiplex PCR; in TCRdb, only in-frame clones are kept and a portion is missing. The sample contains around 400,000 clones, over 12% of which appear only once. Sequencing was carried out using naive CD4+ T cells from blood. The receptors stem from a woman younger than 30 in good health. The CDR3 runs from the conserved cysteine through the conserved F or W. A D gene is named only where the DNA matches it firmly. Rows give clone size only sometimes, using once, few, many, or a class for an expanded clone.

V gene,clone size,CDR3 length,D gene,J gene,CDR3 protein,CDR3 DNA
TRBV11-2,few,15,NA,TRBJ1-1,CASSLRPAKNTEAFF,TGTGCCAGCAGCTTACGTCCAGCGAAGAACACTGAAGCTTTCTTT
TRBV30,NA,13,TRBD1,TRBJ2-5,CAWRTGFEETQYF,TGTGCCTGGCGGACAGGGTTTGAAGAGACCCAGTACTTC
TRBV30,few,16,TRBD2,TRBJ2-1,CAWSSPRLALGNEQFF,TGTGCCTGGAGTTCCCCCCGACTAGCTCTGGGCAATGAGCAGTTCTTC
TRBV30,few,14,TRBD2,TRBJ2-3,CAWKLAGLTDTQYF,TGTGCCTGGAAACTAGCGGGCCTCACAGATACGCAGTATTTT
TRBV5-4,few,14,TRBD2,TRBJ2-7,CASSLSGRSGEQYF,TGTGCCAGCAGCTTAAGCGGGAGGTCTGGCGAGCAGTACTTC
TRBV19,few,14,TRBD2,TRBJ2-5,CASSRDYRQETQYF,TGTGCCAGTAGTCGGGACTACCGCCAAGAGACCCAGTACTTC
TRBV15,NA,16,TRBD2,TRBJ2-1,CATSRDSSGRAVEQFF,TGTGCCACCAGCAGAGATTCCAGCGGGAGGGCCGTTGAGCAGTTCTTC
TRBV18,NA,15,TRBD1,TRBJ2-7,CASSPGQGYSYEQYF,TGTGCCAGCTCTCCGGGACAGGGGTACTCCTACGAGCAGTACTTC
TRBV27,few,13,NA,TRBJ2-5,CASSLIRGETQYF,TGTGCCAGCAGTTTAATCAGGGGAGAGACCCAGTACTTC
TRBV6-1,NA,17,TRBD2,TRBJ2-1,CASSESIGAGGNNEQFF,TGTGCCAGCAGTGAATCTATAGGGGCGGGAGGGAACAATGAGCAGTTCTTC
TRBV7-9,NA,12,TRBD2,TRBJ2-1,CASSPNGRSQFF,TGTGCCAGCAGCCCCAACGGGAGGTCGCAGTTCTTC
TRBV7-3,NA,18,NA,TRBJ2-2,CASSLFLPVAENTGELFF,TGTGCCAGCAGCTTATTTCTCCCCGTCGCAGAAAACACCGGGGAGCTGTTTTTT
TRBV30,NA,11,NA,TRBJ2-5,CAWGLPETQYF,TGTGCCTGGGGCCTCCCCGAGACCCAGTACTTC
TRBV30,few,12,NA,TRBJ1-1,CAWIQWNTEAFF,TGTGCCTGGATCCAGTGGAACACTGAAGCTTTCTTT
TRBV2,NA,13,NA,TRBJ2-1,CASSYRANNEQFF,TGTGCCAGCAGTTACAGGGCAAACAATGAGCAGTTCTTC
TRBV14,NA,15,NA,TRBJ1-2,CASSLRQYAGDGYTF,TGTGCCAGCAGCCTCCGGCAGTACGCGGGTGATGGCTACACCTTC
TRBV18,NA,17,NA,TRBJ2-3,CASSPPWVQGGTDTQYF,TGTGCCAGCTCACCACCGTGGGTCCAGGGTGGCACAGATACGCAGTATTTT
TRBV15,NA,15,NA,TRBJ2-5,CATSGEEGYQETQYF,TGTGCCACCAGCGGGGAGGAAGGGTACCAAGAGACCCAGTACTTC
TRBV14,few,12,NA,TRBJ2-4,CASSQDRVNQYF,TGTGCCAGCAGCCAAGACAGGGTTAATCAGTACTTC
TRBV7-9,NA,10,NA,TRBJ2-5,CASLGETQYF,TGTGCCAGCCTCGGTGAGACCCAGTACTTC
TRBV7-9,NA,16,TRBD1,TRBJ1-4,CASSLRPGTGIEKLFF,TGTGCCAGCAGCTTACGCCCGGGGACAGGGATCGAAAAACTGTTTTTT
TRBV7-2,few,13,NA,TRBJ1-2,CASSIQGGYGYTF,TGTGCCAGCAGCATACAGGGAGGGTATGGCTACACCTTC
TRBV30,NA,13,NA,TRBJ1-2,CAWVRVLDYGYTF,TGTGCCTGGGTTCGGGTTCTTGACTATGGCTACACCTTC
TRBV28,NA,15,NA,TRBJ2-7,CASSPGSGRVYEQYF,TGTGCCAGCAGTCCGGGTTCAGGGCGCGTCTACGAGCAGTACTTC
TRBV14,NA,13,NA,TRBJ1-1,CASSQDRVLTAFF,TGTGCCAGCAGCCAAGATCGGGTTCTGACGGCTTTCTTT
TRBV20-1,NA,11,NA,TRBJ1-5,CSAQYHQPQHF,TGCAGTGCACAGTACCATCAGCCCCAGCATTTT
TRBV10-3,few,13,TRBD2,TRBJ2-3,CCGGPVGTDTQYF,TGCTGCGGGGGGCCGGTAGGCACAGATACGCAGTATTTT
TRBV7-9,few,14,NA,TRBJ1-5,CASSRDSSNQPQHF,TGTGCCAGCAGCCGAGACAGTAGCAATCAGCCCCAGCATTTT
TRBV29-1,NA,13,NA,TRBJ2-7,CSVERTGSYEQYF,TGCAGCGTTGAAAGAACGGGCTCCTACGAGCAGTACTTC
TRBV10-2,NA,14,NA,TRBJ2-4,CASPCQLAKNIQYF,TGCGCCAGCCCATGCCAACTAGCCAAAAACATTCAGTACTTC
TRBV14,NA,13,NA,TRBJ2-5,CASSQDRVRTQYF,TGTGCCAGCAGCCAAGACAGGGTGCGGACCCAGTACTTC
TRBV7-2,few,15,NA,TRBJ2-7,CASSTSGDTAYEQYF,TGTGCCAGCAGCACAAGCGGGGACACTGCCTACGAGCAGTACTTC
TRBV7-8,few,14,NA,TRBJ2-5,CASSLGGDQETQYF,TGTGCCAGCAGCTTGGGAGGAGACCAAGAGACCCAGTACTTC